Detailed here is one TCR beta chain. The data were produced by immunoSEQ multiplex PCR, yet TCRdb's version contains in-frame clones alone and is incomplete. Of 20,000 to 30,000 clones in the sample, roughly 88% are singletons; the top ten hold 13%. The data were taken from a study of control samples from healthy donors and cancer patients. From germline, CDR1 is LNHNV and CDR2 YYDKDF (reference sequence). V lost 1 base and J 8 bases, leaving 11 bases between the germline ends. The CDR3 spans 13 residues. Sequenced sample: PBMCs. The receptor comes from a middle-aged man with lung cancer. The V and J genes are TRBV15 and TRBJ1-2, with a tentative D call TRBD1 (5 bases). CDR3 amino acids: CATSRVSWGGYTF. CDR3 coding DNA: TGTGCCACCAGCAGAGTAAGCTGGGGGGGCTACACCTTC.